This is a list of T cell receptor beta chains from one sample in a study of PD-1 blockade in classical Hodgkin lymphoma. Measured with immunoSEQ multiplex PCR; TCRdb has only the in-frame clones, and not every one. Of 65,000 to 95,000 clones listed, around 86% were seen once; the top ten hold under 25%. Material: peripheral blood mononuclear cells (PBMCs), obtained at baseline. Source of these receptors: a human donor with classical Hodgkin lymphoma. The CDR3 runs from the conserved cysteine through the conserved F or W. D genes are given only for firm matches. Clone size is given for some rows only: seen once, a few or many times, or a class if the clone is expanded.

j_gene: TRBJ2-7
d_gene: NA
abundance: NA
v_gene: TRBV18
CDR3nt: TGTGCCAGCTCAACTTCACATGGAACAGGGTTTGTCAACGAGCAGTACTTC
CDR3aa: CASSTSHGTGFVNEQYF

j_gene: TRBJ1-1
d_gene: TRBD1
abundance: NA
v_gene: TRBV25-1
CDR3nt: TGTGCCAGCAGAGACAGGGGGCGATCTGAAGCTTTCTTT
CDR3aa: CASRDRGRSEAFF

j_gene: TRBJ2-4
d_gene: TRBD2
abundance: NA
v_gene: TRBV14
CDR3nt: TGTGCCAGCAGCCGCGGGGGTGCCAAAAACATTCAGTACTTC
CDR3aa: CASSRGGAKNIQYF

j_gene: TRBJ2-7
d_gene: NA
abundance: NA
v_gene: TRBV7-9
CDR3nt: TGTGCCAGCAGCTCGAAGACAAAGTCTCCCTACGAGCAGTACTTC
CDR3aa: CASSSKTKSPYEQYF

j_gene: TRBJ2-7
d_gene: NA
abundance: NA
v_gene: TRBV30
CDR3nt: TGTGCCTGGAGCAATTTTAACTACGAGCAGTACTTC
CDR3aa: CAWSNFNYEQYF

j_gene: TRBJ2-3
d_gene: NA
abundance: NA
v_gene: TRBV5-1
CDR3nt: TGCGCCAGCAGTCCTGGGCCGTCTAGATTCTCTAGCACAGATACGCAGTATTTT
CDR3aa: CASSPGPSRFSSTDTQYF

j_gene: TRBJ2-6
d_gene: NA
abundance: NA
v_gene: TRBV6-5
CDR3nt: TGTGCCAGCAAATACAGCTCTGGGGCCAACGTCCTGACTTTC
CDR3aa: CASKYSSGANVLTF

j_gene: TRBJ2-1
d_gene: NA
abundance: NA
v_gene: TRBV5-4
CDR3nt: TGTGCCAGCAGCTTGGGGCAGGGAGTGAGCAATGAGCAGTTCTTC
CDR3aa: CASSLGQGVSNEQFF

j_gene: TRBJ1-1
d_gene: NA
abundance: NA
v_gene: TRBV29-1
CDR3nt: TGCAGCGTTGAAGGCAGTGAAGCTTTCTTT
CDR3aa: CSVEGSEAFF

j_gene: TRBJ1-5
d_gene: NA
abundance: NA
v_gene: TRBV30
CDR3nt: TGTGCCTGGAGTGACGGGGGAAATAGCAATCAGCCCCAGCATTTT
CDR3aa: CAWSDGGNSNQPQHF

j_gene: TRBJ1-1
d_gene: NA
abundance: NA
v_gene: TRBV5-1
CDR3nt: TGCGCCAGCAGCTTGTCCAGCGACAGCTATCTGAACACTGAAGCTTTCTTT
CDR3aa: CASSLSSDSYLNTEAFF

j_gene: TRBJ2-7
d_gene: NA
abundance: NA
v_gene: TRBV18
CDR3nt: TGTGCCAGCTCACCACAGGGATCCGAGCAGTACTTC
CDR3aa: CASSPQGSEQYF

j_gene: TRBJ2-1
d_gene: TRBD1
abundance: NA
v_gene: TRBV10-1
CDR3nt: TGCGCCAGCAGTGCCGGACAGGGAGGTCGTGAGCAGTTCTTC
CDR3aa: CASSAGQGGREQFF

j_gene: TRBJ2-3
d_gene: TRBD2
abundance: few
v_gene: TRBV7-2
CDR3nt: TGTGCCAGCAGCCCCCGCCGAGCTAGCGGGATAGGAGAAGATACGCAGTATTTT
CDR3aa: CASSPRRASGIGEDTQYF

j_gene: TRBJ2-5
d_gene: TRBD2
abundance: NA
v_gene: TRBV5-1
CDR3nt: TGCGCCAGCAGCTTGGGGGTACTAGCGGGACTTGAAGAGACCCAGTACTTC
CDR3aa: CASSLGVLAGLEETQYF